The 28 T cell receptor beta chains given below trace back to one sample, sequenced in a study of cytomegalovirus exposure and HLA in healthy donors. PCR used 60 Vbeta primers and 13 Jbeta primers. Only in-frame clones appear in the TCRdb table, and some are missing; sequencing was by immunoSEQ multiplex PCR. The table shows some 250,000 clones, with 82% occurring only once. What was sequenced was PBMCs. These receptors all stem from a woman between 40 and 55 years old in good health and CMV-seropositive.

The rearrangement uses TRBV4-1 and TRBJ2-2; tentative D call: TRBD1 (6 bases). The CDR3 totals 16 residues. In germline, CDR1 is MGHRA, CDR2 YSYEKL. V was pared by 4 bases and J by 1 base, with 13 bases between. CDR3 in amino acids: CASSLSPGQNTGELFF. As DNA, the CDR3 is TGCGCCAGCAGCCTCTCTCCGGGACAGAACACCGGGGAGCTGTTTTTT.

The chain joins TRBV5-6 to TRBJ2-5, with D tentatively TRBD2 (5 bases). This CDR3 region has 15 residues. The germline V gene encodes CDR1 SGHDT and CDR2 YYEEEE. V lost 0 bases and J 0 bases, leaving 9 bases between the germline ends. For the CDR3, the DNA is TGTGCCAGCAGCTTGGCCGGCGGGTACCAAGAGACCCAGTACTTC. Translation gives CASSLAGGYQETQYF.

This clone was observed once. CDR3 amino acids: CASSYSSPNQETQYF. In DNA, the CDR3 is TGTGCCAGCAGTTACTCGAGCCCGAACCAAGAGACCCAGTACTTC. The chain combines TRBV6-5 with TRBJ2-5; D gene uncertain. The V gene's germline CDR1 is MNHEY and CDR2 SVGAGI. Trimming took 0 bases from V and 0 from J, leaving 8 bases between them. CDR3 length equals 15 residues.

J is TRBJ1-4 and V is TRBV5-6; maybe TRBD1 (6 bases). Germline CDR1 reads SGHDT; CDR2 reads YYEEEE. The CDR3 consists of 16 residues. V was trimmed by 2 bases and J by 0 bases, leaving 11 bases between them. For the CDR3, the DNA is TGTGCCAGCAGCTTTGATAGGGGGACAACTAATGAAAAACTGTTTTTT. Encoded protein: CASSFDRGTTNEKLFF. Full variable domain (rest looked up from reference TRBV5-6 and TRBJ1-4): DAGVTQSPTHLIKTRGQQVTLRCSPKSGHDTVSWYQQALGQGPQFIFQYYEEEERQRGNFPDRFSGHQFPNYSSELNVNALLLGDSALYLCASSFDRGTTNEKLFFGSGTQLSVL.

This clone occurred a few times. V is TRBV11-1 and J is TRBJ1-1, with D hard to call. The germline V and J ends were trimmed by 2 bases and 7 bases, with 8 bases remaining between them. From germline, CDR1 is SGHAT and CDR2 FQDESV (reference sequence). The CDR3 is made up of 12 amino acids. The CDR3 region has the DNA TGTGCCAGCAGCTTAATGTCACATGAAGCTTTCTTT. It codes for CASSLMSHEAFF. The variable domain in full, with the rest retrieved from reference TRBV11-1 and TRBJ1-1, is EAEVAQSPRYKITEKSQAVAFWCDPISGHATLYWYRQILGQGPELLVQFQDESVVDDSQLPKDRFSAERLKGVDSTLKIQPAELGDSAMYLCASSLMSHEAFFGQGTRLTVV.

The gene calls are TRBV7-2 and TRBJ2-1; D may be TRBD2 (6 bases). V lost 2 bases and J 8 bases, leaving 10 bases between the germline ends. The CDR3 length is 13 residues. Germline V CDR1 and CDR2: SGHTA, FQGNSA. CDR3 loop: CASSLLGGDEQFF. In DNA, the CDR3 is TGTGCCAGCAGCTTACTCGGCGGGGATGAGCAGTTCTTC.

The rearrangement joins TRBV19 to TRBJ2-1; 13 bases align to TRBD2. Unmatched junction bases numbered 4, after V lost 5 bases and J lost 0 bases. Germline values: CDR1 LNHDA, CDR2 SQIVND (reference sequence). This CDR3 is 17 amino acids long. Here the CDR3 DNA reads TGTGCCAGTAGTTTAAGACTAGCGGGGGGCTCCTACAATGAGCAGTTCTTC. Its translation: CASSLRLAGGSYNEQFF.

V is TRBV9 and J is TRBJ1-6, with no clear D. The V gene lost 0 bases and the J gene lost 6 bases, with 10 bases spanning the gap. CDR1 is SGDLS and CDR2 is YYNGEE in the germline V gene. The CDR3 is made up of 15 amino acids. DNA of the CDR3: TGTGCCAGCAGCGTAGGCGGGCGGAGTAATTCACCCCTCCACTTT. This encodes CASSVGGRSNSPLHF.

This clone was seen more than once but under ten times. The V gene is TRBV18, the J gene TRBJ1-3; a possible D gene is TRBD1 (5 bases). V lost 3 bases, J lost 1 base, and 10 bases lay in between. Looked up from germline, CDR1 is KGHSH and CDR2 is LQKENI. The CDR3 totals 15 residues. CDR3 in amino acids: CASSPGGASGNTIYF. The CDR3 DNA reads TGTGCCAGCTCACCGGGCGGGGCTTCTGGAAACACCATATATTTT.

A few counts support this clone. The rearrangement uses TRBV4-2 and TRBJ2-5; 11 bases are a match to TRBD2. This CDR3 region has 16 residues. J lost 4 bases, V lost 0 bases, and 4 bases had no gene match. Germline CDR1 is LGHNA and CDR2 is YNFKEQ. CDR3 sequence reads: CASSQDGSGRGETQYF. In nucleotides, the CDR3 is TGTGCCAGCAGCCAAGATGGTAGCGGGAGGGGAGAGACCCAGTACTTC.

The chain employs TRBV10-3 and TRBJ2-1; 12 nucleotides align to TRBD2. CDR3 length equals 14 residues. Germline CDR1 ENHRY, CDR2 SYGVKD. The trim removed 4 bases at V and 6 bases at J, leaving 1 base unmatched. CDR3 sequence: CAISASGRVNEQFF. Written as DNA, the CDR3 is TGTGCCATCAGTGCTAGCGGGAGGGTCAATGAGCAGTTCTTC.

About this clone itself: Other DNA sequences in this specimen translate into the identical CDR3. The chain is built from TRBV11-3 and TRBJ2-5; possible D gene TRBD2, 6 bases. The CDR3 covers 14 residues. Trimming shortened V by 1 base and J by 5 bases, and 11 bases separated the two germline ends. Germline V gene data show CDR1 as SGHNT and CDR2 as YENEEA. CDR3 sequence: CASSLGGAGETQYF. The CDR3 coding sequence is TGTGCCAGCAGCTTAGGAGGGGCGGGGGAGACCCAGTACTTC.

A remark on this clone: At one end the junction does not follow the germline gene, possibly because of a read error. This chain joins TRBV7-9 and TRBJ1-2; 9 bases are a match to TRBD1. Germline CDR1 SEHNR, CDR2 FQNEAQ (reference sequence). This CDR3 is 16 amino acids long. CDR3 loop: CSSSFPGTGRDYGYTF. CDR3 bases: TGTTCCAGCAGCTTCCCCGGGACAGGGAGGGACTATGGCTACACCTTC.

The chain couples TRBV6-5 to TRBJ1-3; D perhaps matches TRBD1 (6 bases). Germline V gives CDR1 MNHEY, CDR2 SVGAGI. V lost 8 bases and J lost 0, with 14 bases in between. The CDR3 consists of 15 residues. The chain's CDR3 is CASGKQGFSGNTIYF. In DNA form, the CDR3 reads TGTGCCAGCGGTAAACAGGGATTCTCTGGAAACACCATATATTTT.

The rearrangement links TRBV11-2 to TRBJ1-6, with TRBD1 matching over 11 bases. Germline V gene lookup returns CDR1 SGHAT and CDR2 FQNNGV. The trim removed 4 bases at V and 9 bases at J, leaving 5 bases unmatched. The CDR3 loop spans 15 amino acids. The CDR3 protein is CASSSRTGGGSPLHF. CDR3 bases: TGTGCCAGCAGCTCTCGGACAGGGGGCGGTTCACCCCTCCACTTT.

This clone has a single count. CDR3: CASSGRTWNTEAFF. In DNA form, the CDR3 reads TGTGCCAGTAGTGGTCGGACTTGGAACACTGAAGCTTTCTTT. V gene TRBV19 combines with J gene TRBJ1-1; D is unresolved. Germline CDR1 reads LNHDA; CDR2 reads SQIVND (reference sequence). This CDR3 is built from 14 residues. Trimming took 5 bases from V and 1 from J, leaving 11 bases between them.

The chain recombines TRBV10-3 with TRBJ2-7; TRBD2 agrees at 11 bases. Germline values: CDR1 ENHRY, CDR2 SYGVKD. V dropped 8 bases and J dropped 1; count of bases not matched to a gene: 4. The CDR3 runs 14 residues. CDR3 protein: CAISVAGGSYEQYF. The CDR3, as DNA: TGTGCCATCTCGGTAGCGGGAGGGTCCTACGAGCAGTACTTC.

The chain is built from TRBV25-1 and TRBJ1-1; 7 positions match TRBD1. In germline, CDR1 is MGHDK, CDR2 SYGVNS. J lost 0 bases, V lost 6 bases, and 10 bases had no gene match. The length of the CDR3 is 16 residues. The CDR3 here is CASSQDRSGVNTEAFF. The CDR3 nucleotides read TGTGCCAGCAGCCAGGACAGGTCGGGGGTGAACACTGAAGCTTTCTTT.

The V and J genes are TRBV7-2 and TRBJ1-2; TRBD1 is a possible D gene (6 bases). The CDR3 loop spans 15 amino acids. Trimming pared 5 bases from V and 2 bases from J, leaving 15 bases between. Germline lookup yields CDR1 SGHTA and CDR2 FQGNSA. CDR3 bases: TGTGCCAGCAGCACTTACAGGGCGGAGAACTATGGCTACACCTTC. Its protein is CASSTYRAENYGYTF.

The rearrangement joins TRBV7-2 to TRBJ1-6, with a possible D match to TRBD1 (5 bases). Trimming removed 2 bases at V and 8 bases at J, with 13 bases between. This CDR3 has 15 residues. In germline, CDR1 is SGHTA, CDR2 FQGNSA. The DNA for the CDR3 is TGTGCCAGCAGCTTAAAAGGGGCTCGGGATTCACCCCTCCACTTT. It specifies CASSLKGARDSPLHF.

The CDR3 loop reads CASSYFGTGGTEAFF. The CDR3 nucleotides are TGTGCCAGCAGTTACTTCGGGACAGGGGGCACTGAAGCTTTCTTT. The J gene is TRBJ1-1, the V gene TRBV6-5; 11 bases line up with TRBD1. Germline values: CDR1 MNHEY, CDR2 SVGAGI. After removal of 1 base from V and 4 bases from J, the junction contained 2 bases not matched to a gene. The CDR3 has 15 amino acids.

The V and J genes are TRBV7-2 and TRBJ1-6; D remains ambiguous. Germline V gene sequence: CDR1 SGHTA, CDR2 FQGNSA. V lost 2 bases, J lost 7 bases, and 9 bases lay in between. This CDR3 is 14 amino acids long. DNA of the CDR3: TGTGCCAGCAGCTTAAGCGCCGACAATTCACCCCTCCACTTT. Protein sequence: CASSLSADNSPLHF.

This clone occurred a few times. The chain links TRBV19 to TRBJ1-1, with 9 bases identical to TRBD1. CDR3 length: 15 residues. CDR1 and CDR2 (germline): LNHDA, SQIVND (reference sequence). V lost 5 bases, J lost 1 base, and 5 bases stayed unmatched. DNA of the CDR3: TGTGCCAGTAGTTCATCGGGACAGGGGAACACTGAAGCTTTCTTT. Its protein product is CASSSSGQGNTEAFF.

The J gene is TRBJ1-1, the V gene TRBV30; D not certain. Trimming pared 4 bases from V and 14 bases from J, leaving 17 bases between. Looked up from germline, CDR1 is GTSNPN and CDR2 is SVGIG (reference sequence). The CDR3 is 11 amino acids. This chain's CDR3 is CAWTLTRLLFF. The CDR3 bases are TGTGCCTGGACCCTAACCCGTTTGTTGTTCTTT.

Worth noting for this clone: The same CDR3 also results from other DNA sequences found in this sample. The chain has TRBV19 and TRBJ2-7, with D tentatively TRBD1 (5 bases). The CDR3 runs 14 residues. The germline V and J ends were trimmed by 2 bases and 2 bases, with 10 bases remaining between them. CDR1 LNHDA and CDR2 SQIVND come from the germline V gene (reference sequence). CDR3 nucleotide sequence: TGTGCCAGTAGTATAAGAGACAGAACCTACGAGCAGTACTTC. Amino acid sequence: CASSIRDRTYEQYF. The full variable domain, its missing parts supplied by reference TRBV19 and TRBJ2-7, is DGGITQSPKYLFRKEGQNVTLSCEQNLNHDAMYWYRQDPGQGLRLIYYSQIVNDFQKGDIAEGYSVSREKKESFPLTVTSAQKNPTAFYLCASSIRDRTYEQYFGPGTRLTVT.

The rearrangement uses TRBV6-5 and TRBJ1-3; 7 bases align to TRBD1. Losses at the gene ends were 6 bases for V and 4 bases for J; bases not matched to a gene: 6. The CDR3 extends over 14 amino acids. Per germline, CDR1 MNHEY and CDR2 SVGAGI. This CDR3 reads CASRAQGSGNTIYF. The CDR3 DNA reads TGTGCCAGCAGGGCACAGGGGAGCGGAAACACCATATATTTT.

The J gene is TRBJ2-5, the V gene TRBV9; 11 bases are shared with TRBD2. The CDR3 length is 17 residues. V trimming: 0 bases; J trimming: 0 bases; junction bases outside the gene matches: 4. Looked up from germline, CDR1 is SGDLS and CDR2 is YYNGEE. CDR3 loop: CASSVGRTSGHQETQYF. The CDR3 DNA reads TGTGCCAGCAGCGTAGGGAGGACTAGCGGGCACCAAGAGACCCAGTACTTC.

This sequence joins TRBV27 and TRBJ1-2; D perhaps matches TRBD1 (6 bases). This CDR3 is built from 14 residues. V lost 5 bases to trimming and J lost 4 bases, with 14 bases between them. Germline V CDR1 and CDR2: MNHEY, SMNVEV (reference sequence). The CDR3 DNA sequence: TGTGCCAGCAGTGACACGGACAGTTCCTATGGCTACACCTTC. Amino acid sequence: CASSDTDSSYGYTF.